The next 28 T cell receptor beta chains were all read from a single sample in a study of T-cell memory formation after mild COVID-19. TCRdb called the 5' RACE reads again in MiXCR, with one record for every CDR3 protein. The table lists 250,000 to 300,000 distinct CDR3 sequences, roughly 15% of them singletons. The sample was PBMCs or a T cell subset sorted from them (not recorded which). These receptors all stem from a man aged 18 to 29 who had mild COVID-19 (a few samples of this study predate the infection). Cell type and time point are not known.

This clonotype was counted a few times. The chain has TRBV7-9 and TRBJ1-1; the D is unclear. V lost 6 bases and J 3 bases, leaving 14 bases between the germline ends. The germline V gene has CDR1 SEHNR and CDR2 FQNEAQ (reference sequence). The CDR3 loop spans 14 amino acids. The CDR3 region is CASSLLGADTEAFF. The CDR3 DNA sequence: TGTGCCAGCAGTCTCCTGGGTGCGGACACTGAAGCTTTCTTT.

V gene TRBV5-1 combines with J gene TRBJ1-5; TRBD1 is a possible D gene (5 bases). Trimming shortened V by 0 bases and J by 1 base, and 8 bases separated the two germline ends. The germline CDR1 and CDR2 sequences are SGHRS and YFSETQ. The CDR3 length is 15 residues. Written as DNA, the CDR3 is TGCGCCAGCAGCTTGGCCGGGACGAGCAATCAGCCCCAGCATTTT. Amino acids: CASSLAGTSNQPQHF.

This clonotype has a handful of counts. V and J are TRBV4-3 and TRBJ2-7, with a weak D call TRBD2 (7 bases). V was shortened by 0 bases and J by 0 bases, with 18 bases between the two germline ends. CDR1 is LGHNA, CDR2 YSLEER, per germline. This CDR3 has 18 residues. Here the CDR3 reads CASSQDRRRGPFSYEQYF. CDR3 nucleotide sequence: TGCGCCAGCAGCCAAGATCGAAGGCGGGGGCCCTTCTCCTACGAGCAGTACTTC.

This clonotype has only a few counts. The J gene is TRBJ1-2, the V gene TRBV3-1, with D perhaps TRBD1 (6 bases). From germline, CDR1 is LGHDT and CDR2 YNNKEL (reference sequence). Trimming took off 1 base at V and 7 bases at J, with 13 bases between the two ends. CDR3 length: 14 residues. CDR3 sequence reads: CASSQVSQGSGYTF. The DNA for the CDR3 is TGTGCCAGCAGCCAAGTCTCACAGGGAAGTGGCTACACCTTC.

This sequence joins TRBV5-1 and TRBJ1-2; 7 bases fit TRBD1. Per germline, CDR1 SGHRS and CDR2 YFSETQ. V dropped 7 bases and J dropped 8; count of bases not matched to a gene: 14. CDR3 length: 14 residues. The CDR3 nucleotides are TGCGCCAGCGGATCCTCGACAGGGACTATCGGCTACACCTTC. Encoded protein: CASGSSTGTIGYTF.

This sequence joins TRBV5-5 and TRBJ1-6, with no clear D. Germline V CDR1 and CDR2: SGHKS, YYEKEE (reference sequence). This CDR3 region has 15 residues. The germline V and J ends were trimmed by 0 bases and 7 bases, with 11 bases remaining between them. CDR3 in amino acids: CASSLVRDTNSPLHF. The CDR3 region has the DNA TGTGCCAGCAGCTTGGTGAGGGATACGAATTCACCCCTCCACTTT.

CDR3 in amino acids: CASSLLQTYGNTIYF. The CDR3 nucleotides are TGTGCCAGCAGTTTACTCCAAACGTATGGAAACACCATATATTTT. V usage is TRBV12-3 or TRBV12-4 and J usage is TRBJ1-3, with unresolved D. The V gene lost 2 bases and the J gene lost 3 bases, with 11 bases spanning the gap. The CDR3 contains 15 residues.

This clonotype was counted between two and nine times. The V call is TRBV7-3, the J call TRBJ2-7, with TRBD2 matching over 9 bases. Trimming cost V 0 bases and J 4 bases; bases outside gene matches: 7. Germline CDR1 is SGHTA and CDR2 is FQGTGA. The length of the CDR3 is 16 residues. CDR3 nucleotide sequence: TGTGCCAGCAGCTTAACGCCCAGCGGGGGGATATACGAGCAGTACTTC. Amino acids: CASSLTPSGGIYEQYF.

The V gene is TRBV7-6, the J gene TRBJ2-7; perhaps TRBD1 as D (7 bases). The CDR3 is made up of 15 amino acids. Per the germline V gene, CDR1 is SGHVS and CDR2 is FNYEAQ. V was cut by 5 bases and J by 1 base, with 15 bases left in between. The CDR3 loop reads CASSPGGQLSYEQYF. The CDR3 DNA sequence: TGTGCCAGCAGCCCAGGGGGGCAGTTATCCTACGAGCAGTACTTC.

This chain links TRBV7-2 with TRBJ2-5; 10 nucleotides line up with TRBD2. The CDR3 consists of 14 residues. Germline CDR1 is SGHTA and CDR2 is FQGNSA. V lost 5 bases to trimming and J lost 4 bases; unmatched junction nucleotides: 4. CDR3 nucleotide sequence: TGTGCCAGCAGCCCCCGACTAGCGGGAGAGACCCAGTACTTC. It encodes CASSPRLAGETQYF.

This clonotype was detected a few times. This chain uses TRBV5-1 with TRBJ1-6; no firm D call. Trimming stripped 4 bases from V and 0 bases from J, with 11 bases between. Germline lookup yields CDR1 SGHRS and CDR2 YFSETQ. The CDR3 has 16 residues. For the CDR3, the DNA is TGCGCCAGCAGCCCAGCAAAGAGCTCCTATAATTCACCCCTCCACTTT. This codes for CASSPAKSSYNSPLHF.

This clonotype was counted only a few times. The chain combines TRBV7-2 with TRBJ1-5; no definite D call. The CDR3 extends over 13 amino acids. Germline CDR1 is SGHTA and CDR2 is FQGNSA. Trimming removed 4 bases at V and 5 bases at J, with 9 bases between. CDR3 protein: CASSSRRDQPQHF. CDR3 coding DNA: TGTGCCAGCAGCTCCCGACGGGATCAGCCCCAGCATTTT.

A few counts support this clonotype. The V and J genes are TRBV18 and TRBJ1-1; 10 bases match TRBD1. The V segment lost 5 bases and the J segment 4 bases; nucleotides outside the gene matches: 7. The germline gives CDR1 KGHSH, CDR2 LQKENI. The CDR3 loop spans 15 amino acids. The CDR3 nucleotides read TGTGCCAGCTCATCCGGGACAGGGGTTTTCACTGAAGCTTTCTTT. It is translated as CASSSGTGVFTEAFF.

The chain employs TRBV12-3 or TRBV12-4 and TRBJ2-5, with TRBD2 as a possible D gene (5 bases). Trimming pared 6 bases from V and 3 bases from J, leaving 11 bases between. The CDR3 runs to 13 residues. The CDR3 is CASRDRGKETQYF. The CDR3 bases are TGTGCCAGCAGGGATCGGGGTAAAGAGACCCAGTACTTC.

This clonotype has more than one count but fewer than ten. V gene TRBV5-1 combines with J gene TRBJ1-4, with D unresolved. The CDR3 extends over 15 amino acids. Germline V gene sequence: CDR1 SGHRS, CDR2 YFSETQ. Trimming shortened V by 0 bases and J by 0 bases, and 6 bases separated the two germline ends. The CDR3 loop is CASSLEMATNEKLFF. The CDR3 coding sequence is TGCGCCAGCAGCTTGGAGATGGCAACTAATGAAAAACTGTTTTTT.

The chain joins TRBV7-2 to TRBJ2-5, with 10 bases aligning to TRBD1. The CDR3 runs to 15 residues. V lost 6 bases to trimming and J lost 4 bases; unmatched junction nucleotides: 8. The V gene's germline CDR1 is SGHTA and CDR2 FQGNSA. The CDR3 DNA reads as TGTGCCAGCAGGGGAGGTCGGGACAGGGGAGAGACCCAGTACTTC. Translation: CASRGGRDRGETQYF.

This sequence joins TRBV4-1 and TRBJ1-2; no clear D. Germline V gene data show CDR1 as MGHRA and CDR2 as YSYEKL. Trimming removed 0 bases at V and 4 bases at J, with 15 bases between. The CDR3 has 16 residues. CDR3 sequence reads: CASSQDEAGFTYGYTF. The CDR3 region has the DNA TGCGCCAGCAGCCAAGATGAGGCAGGATTCACCTATGGCTACACCTTC.

The V call is TRBV5-1, the J call TRBJ2-1; 8 positions agree with TRBD2. The CDR3 runs to 15 residues. Trimming took 2 bases from V and 6 from J; bases not matched to a gene: 7. The germline V gene has CDR1 SGHRS and CDR2 YFSETQ. The CDR3 DNA reads TGCGCCAGCAGCTTCTCCGGGGGGGCATTCAATGAGCAGTTCTTC. It is translated as CASSFSGGAFNEQFF.

J is TRBJ2-7 and V is TRBV7-2; TRBD2 matches 7 bases. CDR1 SGHTA and CDR2 FQGNSA come from the germline V gene. Trimming cost V 5 bases and J 0 bases; bases outside gene matches: 7. This CDR3 is 15 amino acids long. CDR3 amino acids: CASSTSGVSSYEQYF. In DNA, the CDR3 is TGTGCCAGCAGCACGAGCGGGGTTAGCTCCTACGAGCAGTACTTC.

This clonotype was counted between two and nine times. The chain recombines TRBV5-1 with TRBJ2-5; TRBD1 or TRBD2 may be the D gene (5 bases each). The CDR3 loop spans 14 amino acids. Germline-derived CDR1 and CDR2 are SGHRS and YFSETQ. Trimming shortened V by 0 bases and J by 2 bases, and 8 bases separated the two germline ends. The CDR3 DNA follows: TGCGCCAGCAGCTTGGTTGGGGGACAAGAGACCCAGTACTTC. This codes for CASSLVGGQETQYF.

The chain recombines TRBV20-1 with TRBJ2-3; TRBD1 is a possible D gene (5 bases). The CDR3 length is 14 residues. Deletions cut 0 bases from V and 6 bases from J, with 13 bases between. CDR1 and CDR2 from the germline V gene are DFQATT and SNEGSKA (reference sequence). The CDR3 DNA follows: TGCAGTGCTAGAGATCCCAGGGTAGGGGATACGCAGTATTTT. This translates into CSARDPRVGDTQYF.

This clonotype appeared a few times. V is TRBV7-3 and J is TRBJ1-1; the D gene is possibly TRBD1 (6 bases). With 6 bases removed from V and 2 bases from J, the gap between germline ends came to 10 bases. This CDR3 has 13 amino acids. Germline V gene data show CDR1 as SGHTA and CDR2 as FQGTGA. DNA for the CDR3: TGTGCCAGCAGACAGGGTCAAAACACTGAAGCTTTCTTT. Translated: CASRQGQNTEAFF.

This clonotype occurred many times. This sequence joins TRBV2 and TRBJ2-7; no clear D. This CDR3 is built from 12 residues. V was clipped by 2 bases and J by 2 bases, with 4 bases between them. Germline values: CDR1 SNHLY, CDR2 FYNNEI. The chain's CDR3 is CASSERAYEQYF. The CDR3 nucleotides are TGTGCCAGCAGTGAACGGGCCTACGAGCAGTACTTC. The full variable domain, rest sourced from reference TRBV2 and TRBJ2-7, is EPEVTQTPSHQVTQMGQEVILRCVPISNHLYFYWYRQILGQKVEFLVSFYNNEISEKSEIFDDQFSVERPDGSNFTLKIRSTKLEDSAMYFCASSERAYEQYFGPGTRLTVT.

The V call is TRBV2, the J call TRBJ1-5, with 7 bases identical to TRBD1. The CDR3 runs to 14 residues. Germline CDR1 is SNHLY and CDR2 is FYNNEI. With V trimmed by 3 bases and J by 5 bases, 4 bases remained unmatched. CDR3 region: CASSEGDRDQPQHF. DNA of the CDR3: TGTGCCAGCAGTGAGGGTGACAGGGATCAGCCCCAGCATTTT. The variable domain in full, with the rest retrieved from reference TRBV2 and TRBJ1-5, is EPEVTQTPSHQVTQMGQEVILRCVPISNHLYFYWYRQILGQKVEFLVSFYNNEISEKSEIFDDQFSVERPDGSNFTLKIRSTKLEDSAMYFCASSEGDRDQPQHFGDGTRLSIL.

V is TRBV18 and J is TRBJ2-7; TRBD1 is a possible D gene (5 bases). Trimming pared 3 bases from V and 1 base from J, leaving 13 bases between. The V gene's germline CDR1 is KGHSH and CDR2 LQKENI. There are 15 residues in the CDR3. DNA of the CDR3: TGTGCCAGCTCACCCGGACACGGACCATCCTACGAGCAGTACTTC. It is translated as CASSPGHGPSYEQYF.

V and J are TRBV7-8 and TRBJ1-5; D may be TRBD1 (5 bases). V lost 5 bases, J lost 2 bases, and 13 bases lay in between. CDR3 size: 15 residues. Germline CDR1 reads SGHVS; CDR2 reads FQNEAQ. The CDR3 region is CASSTGRERNQPQHF. CDR3 DNA sequence: TGTGCCAGCAGCACAGGCAGGGAGCGCAATCAGCCCCAGCATTTT.

The genes are TRBV6-6 and TRBJ2-7, with D tentatively TRBD2 (5 bases). Germline loops: CDR1 MNHNY, CDR2 SVGAGI (reference sequence). CDR3 length: 13 residues. The ends were cut back, 0 bases at V and 6 bases at J, with 9 bases in the middle. CDR3 loop: CASSYSGGGEQYV. In DNA, the CDR3 is TGTGCCAGCAGTTACTCCGGTGGAGGCGAGCAGTACGTC.

V gene TRBV15 combines with J gene TRBJ1-2; D perhaps matches TRBD1 (6 bases). Germline V gene sequence: CDR1 LNHNV, CDR2 YYDKDF (reference sequence). Trimming removed 2 bases at V and 8 bases at J, with 18 bases between. The CDR3 loop spans 15 amino acids. CDR3 bases: TGTGCCACCAGCAGATCAATCACAGGGTATCTGGGCTACACCTTC. Its translation is CATSRSITGYLGYTF.